This T cell receptor beta chain was profiled in a study of siplizumab effects on memory and regulatory T cells. General study points: Treg origin accounted for an average of approximately 70% of mappable alloreactive CD4+ clones with siplizumab and roughly 26% in controls. Neither a naive nor a memory phenotype was assignable to roughly 80-95% of proliferating CD4+ or CD8+ clones.

Assaying covered some 10^5 TCR templates per sample. Produced via immunoSEQ multiplex PCR; TCRdb's table is partial and in-frame only. The repertoire consists of roughly 60,000 clones, with 93% occurring once and the leading ten covering less than 45%. The CDR3 is 14 residues long. Deletions cut 1 base from V and 6 bases from J, with 11 bases between. Germline V gene data show CDR1 as SEHNR and CDR2 as FQNEAQ (reference sequence). As regards this clone: The antigen is undetermined.

Sequencing input: CD8+ T cells sorted from blood. The chain joins TRBV7-9 to TRBJ2-3; D gene ambiguous. This clonotype originated in a human donor in good health. CDR3 amino acids: CASSLGTEMDTQYF. The CDR3 nucleotides read TGTGCCAGCAGCTTAGGTACGGAGATGGATACGCAGTATTTT.